A single sample gave rise to the 10 T cell receptor beta chains below, sequenced in a study of blood T cell repertoires in COVID-19. Profiling relied on immunoSEQ multiplex PCR, and the TCRdb table lists in-frame clones only, not all of them. Here the sample spans about 190,000 clones, over 75% being singletons. The sequencing input was peripheral blood. These receptors were collected from an elderly woman with active or convalescent COVID-19.

CDR3 residues: CASNPGGSSTDTQYF. CDR3 nucleotide sequence: TGCGCCAGCAACCCGGGGGGCTCTAGCACAGATACGCAGTATTTT. This chain connects TRBV10-1 to TRBJ2-3; D is possibly TRBD2 (7 bases). Germline V CDR1 and CDR2: WNHNN, SYGVQD (reference sequence). The ends were cut back, 7 bases at V and 0 bases at J, with 14 bases in the middle. This CDR3 comprises 15 residues.

The rearrangement links TRBV4-2 to TRBJ2-1; D might be TRBD2 (7 bases). The CDR3 runs to 15 residues. V dropped 4 bases and J dropped 4 bases, with 14 bases sitting between them. The germline CDR1 and CDR2 sequences are LGHNA and YNFKEQ. CDR3 sequence (DNA): TGTGCCAGCAGCCCCGGGGGGCCCTCGTACAATGAGCAGTTCTTC. It yields the protein CASSPGGPSYNEQFF.

The chain has TRBV7-9 and TRBJ2-1; no definite D call. Germline V gives CDR1 SEHNR, CDR2 FQNEAQ (reference sequence). The CDR3 is 13 amino acids. V lost 2 bases, J lost 5 bases, and 7 bases lay in between. The CDR3 loop reads CASSLSQNNEQFF. The CDR3 DNA sequence: TGTGCCAGCAGCTTATCCCAAAACAATGAGCAGTTCTTC.

The chain combines TRBV21-1 with TRBJ2-7; the listed D gene, TRBD1, was not tested against the DNA. TRBV21-1 is reported as a pseudogene. This CDR3 is 17 amino acids long. The chain's CDR3 is CASSKNLIQGCTYEQYF. The CDR3, as DNA: TGTGCCAGCAGCAAAAACCTAATACAGGGGTGCACCTACGAGCAGTACTTC.

The J gene is TRBJ1-3, the V gene TRBV14; D is perhaps TRBD1 (6 bases). Trimming removed 1 base at V and 2 bases at J, with 12 bases between. The CDR3 has 16 residues. The V gene's germline CDR1 is SGHDN and CDR2 FVKESK. Written as DNA, the CDR3 is TGTGCCAGCAGCCAAGTCAGGGGTGCTACTGGAAACACCATATATTTT. This encodes CASSQVRGATGNTIYF.

The chain recombines TRBV7-9 with TRBJ2-1; D not certain. Germline CDR1 reads SEHNR; CDR2 reads FQNEAQ (reference sequence). This CDR3 contains 13 residues. V was cut by 6 bases and J by 8 bases, with 14 bases left in between. CDR3 sequence: CASSWVAGDEQFF. The CDR3 region has the DNA TGTGCCAGCAGTTGGGTAGCCGGCGATGAGCAGTTCTTC.

This clone was seen once. The chain has TRBV29-1 and TRBJ2-3, with TRBD1 matching 10 bases. Germline CDR1 SQVTM, CDR2 ANQGSEA. V was clipped by 8 bases and J by 2 bases; unmatched bases: 7. The CDR3 has 14 amino acids. The CDR3 nucleotides read TGCAGCACCGAGGGACAGGGGCACACAGATACGCAGTATTTT. Its translation is CSTEGQGHTDTQYF.

For this clone: Other nucleotide sequences in the sample specify the same CDR3. V is TRBV15 and J is TRBJ2-7, with D tentatively TRBD1 (5 bases). The germline V and J ends were trimmed by 1 base and 1 base, with 8 bases remaining between them. Per the germline V gene, CDR1 is LNHNV and CDR2 is YYDKDF (reference sequence). The CDR3 runs to 14 residues. The CDR3 DNA reads TGTGCCACCAGCAGAGGGGGCTCTTCCTACGAGCAGTACTTC. It encodes CATSRGGSSYEQYF.

The chain is built from TRBV9 and TRBJ1-3; perhaps TRBD1 as D (6 bases). CDR1 and CDR2 (germline): SGDLS, YYNGEE. CDR3 length: 17 residues. Trimming took 3 bases from V and 0 from J, leaving 16 bases between them. For the CDR3, the DNA is TGTGCCAGCAGCGCCTCGACAGGTTCCGGCTCTGGAAACACCATATATTTT. Translating it yields CASSASTGSGSGNTIYF.

V gene TRBV21-1 combines with J gene TRBJ1-4; TRBD1 was called by the table and not checked on the DNA. TRBV21-1 is designated a pseudogene. The CDR3 runs to 16 residues. CDR3 in amino acids: CASKPLGQPRNEKLFF. CDR3 in DNA: TGTGCCAGTAAACCATTAGGACAGCCGAGAAATGAAAAACTGTTTTTT.